A selection of T cell receptor beta chains follows, all from one sample in a study of regulatory T cells in long-lasting Graves disease. TCRdb reprocessed the multiplex PCR reads via MiXCR and lists one record per CDR3 protein. This sample has 680,000 or so distinct CDR3 sequences; under 20% occur once, and the top ten carry about 18%. This same sample was also part of a study on T cells in Graves' hyperthyroidism and ophthalmopathy.

Sequenced material: peripheral blood mononuclear cells (PBMCs), taken at new diagnosis, from a patient treated with antithyroid drugs. The receptor source for this set is a woman in her twenties or thirties with Graves disease. Both conserved end residues are part of each CDR3. Fields, in order: V gene, CDR3 protein.

>TRBV19
CASSDRTSGKYEQYF
>TRBV7-9
CASSLLESGGEQFF
>TRBV9
CASSARVAAEAFF
>TRBV20-1
CSCASGRATEQFF
>TRBV18
CASSPPRLAKNIQYF
>TRBV6-2/TRBV6-3
CASSYRGLGGTQYF
>TRBV7-9
CASSSLNYRGNEQFF
>TRBV19
CASSTSGHSYEQYF
>TRBV12-3/TRBV12-4
CASSPGGGPTYEQYF
>TRBV7-9
CASSLGQWGYTF
>TRBV6-1
CASRRGVADEKLFF
>TRBV20-1
CSASRQAVQPQHF
>TRBV28
CASSSNTLPNYGYTF
>TRBV7-2
CASRRGGSYNSPLHF
>TRBV7-9
CASSLGGITDTQYF
>TRBV28
CASSPSAGSAFF
>TRBV6-1
CASSELKGSNYGYTF
>TRBV20-1
CSAREALAGAYNEQFF
>TRBV6-9
CASSYGRDNEQFF
>TRBV19
CASRKSPNQPQHF
>TRBV19
CASSIGRHLQGTEAFF
>TRBV19
CASNQGGGRFPRNSYNEQFF
>TRBV5-1
CASSLEQATRDNEQFF
>TRBV27
CASSLRQRTNTEAFF
>TRBV19
CASSTTRTRIDQPQHF
>TRBV20-1
CSARAGTSGSPRTDTQYF
>TRBV18
CASSQTNQETQYF
>TRBV18
CASSLTGQGRTEAFF
>TRBV7-9
CASSLLTSYEQYF
>TRBV6-4
CASSPPGQGYAGANVLTF
>TRBV7-2
CASSPGSPLNTEAFF
>TRBV15
CATSRVWLEEAFF
>TRBV30
CAWRANDRAATEAFF
>TRBV28
CASSRARRGHNQPQHF
>TRBV30
CAWSEGLAGGWAYNEQFF
>TRBV2
CASRAGDSPNQPQHF
>TRBV28
CASSRPPLGYF
>TRBV20-1
CSASRQGLIYEQYF
>TRBV6-1
CASSPPGHPDTQYF
>TRBV5-1
CASSFSGTYEQYF
>TRBV20-1
CSARDLQYF
>TRBV10-3
CAISDRNSYEQYF